Given below is one T cell receptor beta chain in context. Libraries were prepared by immunoSEQ multiplex PCR; TCRdb keeps only in-frame clonotypes and omits some of them. The sample records tens of thousands of clones, about 84% being singletons. The source of the sample is a study of OX40 agonist ivuxolimab in advanced cancers. Study background: The group had a mean age of around 60 years, ranged from roughly 23 to 85, and was just under 85% male.

Germline CDR1 LNHNV, CDR2 YYDKDF (reference sequence). V dropped 8 bases and J dropped 9; count of bases not matched to a gene: 16. The CDR3 is 15 amino acids. This sequence was found in an adult with an advanced solid tumor such as melanoma, head and neck, liver or kidney cancer. The chain employs TRBV15 and TRBJ2-1; TRBD1 agrees at 7 bases. The sample here was CD4+ or CD8+ T cells sorted from blood, taken in a trial of the OX40 agonist ivuxolimab. The CDR3 loop reads CATSKGQEVPGEQFF. The CDR3 DNA sequence: TGTGCCACCTCAAAAGGACAGGAGGTTCCGGGTGAGCAGTTCTTC. Together with reference TRBV15 and TRBJ2-1, the CDR3 gives the full variable domain: DAMVIQNPRYQVTQFGKPVTLSCSQTLNHNVMYWYQQKSSQAPKLLFHYYDKDFNNEADTPDNFQSRRPNTSFCFLDIRSPGLGDTAMYLCATSKGQEVPGEQFFGPGTRLTVL.